What follows are 19 T cell receptor beta chains derived from one specimen sequenced in a study of T-cell memory formation after mild COVID-19. TCRdb re-called the 5' RACE reads with MiXCR, one entry per CDR3 protein. The sample consists of hundreds of thousands of distinct CDR3 sequences, roughly 20% of them appearing once. The sample comprised PBMCs or a T cell subset sorted from them (not recorded which). The receptor source for this set is an adult woman who had mild COVID-19 (a few samples of this study predate the infection). Cell type and time point are not known.

The chain has TRBV24-1 and TRBJ2-3, with TRBD2 identical over 14 bases. This CDR3 has 19 residues. Germline-derived CDR1 and CDR2 are KGHDR and SFDVKD. V lost 3 bases and J lost 2; bases outside the gene matches: 9. Written as DNA, the CDR3 is TGTGCCACCAGTGATACCCCGGGACTAGCGGGAGACCTCACAGATACGCAGTATTTT. Amino acid sequence: CATSDTPGLAGDLTDTQYF.

The V call is TRBV20-1, the J call TRBJ2-5; TRBD1 agrees at 8 bases. This CDR3 is 16 amino acids long. Germline V lookup: CDR1 DFQATT, CDR2 SNEGSKA (reference sequence). The CDR3 DNA reads TGCAGCGCACAGGGGGGCAGGGGGCGCGTTGGAGAGACCCAGTACTTC. Its translation: CSAQGGRGRVGETQYF.

The chain employs TRBV9 and TRBJ2-1; D is uncertain. V shed 0 bases and J shed 0 bases, with 10 bases lying between them. CDR1 and CDR2 (germline): SGDLS, YYNGEE. CDR3 size: 16 residues. CDR3 bases: TGTGCCAGCAGCGTAGGGATTACCGTCTCCTACAATGAGCAGTTCTTC. Its translation: CASSVGITVSYNEQFF.

The chain has TRBV7-3 and TRBJ2-3, with 8 bases lining up with TRBD1. Germline lookup yields CDR1 SGHTA and CDR2 FQGTGA. V lost 4 bases and J lost 3; bases outside the gene matches: 9. The CDR3 totals 16 residues. In DNA form, the CDR3 reads TGTGCCAGCAGCTCCGCGACAGGGGCAGGAACAGATACGCAGTATTTT. It is translated as CASSSATGAGTDTQYF.

The chain carries TRBV5-5 and TRBJ1-2; the D gene is possibly TRBD1 (6 bases). Germline CDR1 is SGHKS and CDR2 is YYEKEE (reference sequence). V lost 2 bases, J lost 5 bases, and 13 bases lay in between. This CDR3 region has 14 residues. CDR3 nucleotide sequence: TGTGCCAGCAGCTTTACAACAGGGATGTATGGCTACACCTTC. Translating it yields CASSFTTGMYGYTF.

This clonotype has only a few counts. The rearrangement joins TRBV7-9 to TRBJ2-7, with D possibly called TRBD1 or TRBD2 (5 bases each). The CDR3 extends over 13 amino acids. V lost 5 bases, J lost 12 bases, and 20 bases lay in between. Germline V gives CDR1 SEHNR, CDR2 FQNEAQ (reference sequence). CDR3 protein: CASSLSGTEEMYF. CDR3 in DNA: TGTGCCAGCAGCCTCTCCGGGACGGAGGAGATGTACTTC. The complete variable domain, with remaining parts taken from reference TRBV7-9 and TRBJ2-7, reads DTGVSQNPRHKITKRGQNVTFRCDPISEHNRLYWYRQTLGQGPEFLTYFQNEAQLEKSRLLSDRFSAERPKGSFSTLEIQRTEQGDSAMYLCASSLSGTEEMYFGPGTRLTVT.

This clonotype was picked up a small number of times. The CDR3 region is CASSLGDTHQETQYF. As DNA, the CDR3 is TGCGCCAGCAGCTTGGGGGACACTCACCAAGAGACCCAGTACTTC. The chain recombines TRBV5-1 with TRBJ2-5, with D perhaps TRBD1 (6 bases). This CDR3 spans 15 amino acids. CDR1 is SGHRS, CDR2 YFSETQ, per germline. V lost 0 bases and J lost 0, with 9 bases in between.

This clonotype was counted between two and nine times. CDR3 amino acids: CATSDPNAGGGYEQYF. DNA of the CDR3: TGTGCCACCAGTGATCCTAACGCTGGGGGGGGATACGAGCAGTACTTC. V gene TRBV24-1 combines with J gene TRBJ2-7; 7 nucleotides agree with TRBD2. CDR3 length equals 16 residues. Germline-derived CDR1 and CDR2 are KGHDR and SFDVKD. V gave up 3 bases and J gave up 4 bases; unmatched junction bases: 11.

This clonotype turned up a few times. This chain uses TRBV5-6 with TRBJ1-5, with D hard to call. V lost 6 bases and J 4 bases, leaving 17 bases between the germline ends. The CDR3 consists of 15 residues. The germline V gene encodes CDR1 SGHDT and CDR2 YYEEEE. CDR3 amino acids: CASNSRTGKNQPQHF. Written as DNA, the CDR3 is TGTGCCAGCAATTCGAGGACGGGTAAGAATCAGCCCCAGCATTTT.

This clonotype was found a few times. This chain links TRBV20-1 with TRBJ2-7; 13 positions match TRBD2. The germline V gene encodes CDR1 DFQATT and CDR2 SNEGSKA (reference sequence). With V trimmed by 2 bases and J by 2 bases, 9 bases remained unmatched. This CDR3 has 17 residues. CDR3: CSARPIRLAGGPYEQYF. CDR3 bases: TGCAGTGCTAGACCTATACGACTAGCGGGAGGTCCCTACGAGCAGTACTTC.

The V gene is TRBV12-3 or TRBV12-4, the J gene TRBJ2-7; 9 bases are shared with TRBD1. V dropped 2 bases and J dropped 5; count of bases not matched to a gene: 10. CDR3 length: 16 amino acids. The CDR3 region is CASSLSGTGPRHEQYF. The DNA of the CDR3 is TGTGCCAGCAGTTTATCCGGGACAGGGCCTCGCCACGAGCAGTACTTC.

This chain connects TRBV20-1 to TRBJ2-4, with 10 bases fitting TRBD2. V lost 3 bases and J lost 7; bases outside the gene matches: 9. The germline V gene has CDR1 DFQATT and CDR2 SNEGSKA (reference sequence). The CDR3 has 15 amino acids. CDR3 region: CSASSSGGAGNIQYF. In DNA form, the CDR3 reads TGCAGTGCTAGCTCCAGCGGGGGGGCCGGGAACATTCAGTACTTC.

Only a few counts were recorded for this clonotype. This chain links TRBV24-1 with TRBJ2-2, with a weak D call TRBD2 (6 bases). The CDR3 has 14 residues. V lost 8 bases and J lost 1, with 10 bases in between. The germline V gene encodes CDR1 KGHDR and CDR2 SFDVKD. The CDR3 sequence: CATTGTLNTGELFF. CDR3 coding DNA: TGTGCCACCACCGGGACTCTGAACACCGGGGAGCTGTTTTTT.

This clonotype was detected only a few times. The chain is built from TRBV10-3 and TRBJ1-5, with D hard to call. This CDR3 region has 14 residues. The germline V gene has CDR1 ENHRY and CDR2 SYGVKD. The V end was cut by 2 bases, the J end by 7 bases, with 12 bases between. The CDR3: CAISEGQSQQPQHF. CDR3 in DNA: TGTGCCATCAGTGAGGGGCAGAGCCAACAGCCCCAGCATTTT.

In its sample, this clonotype was seen a few times. The chain is built from TRBV5-1 and TRBJ2-3; 8 nucleotides line up with TRBD2. The CDR3 totals 15 residues. V lost 2 bases and J lost 4; bases outside the gene matches: 6. Germline-derived CDR1 and CDR2 are SGHRS and YFSETQ. In DNA, the CDR3 is TGCGCCAGCAGCTTAGCGGGAGAGTTCTCAGATACGCAGTATTTT. Translating it yields CASSLAGEFSDTQYF.

The chain uses TRBV5-6 and TRBJ2-2; tentative D call: TRBD1 (5 bases). The CDR3 consists of 16 residues. Germline-derived CDR1 and CDR2 are SGHDT and YYEEEE. The V end was cut by 2 bases, the J end by 4 bases, with 15 bases between. CDR3: CASSLEDRWFTGELFF. As DNA, the CDR3 is TGTGCCAGCAGCTTAGAAGACAGATGGTTCACCGGGGAGCTGTTTTTT.

This clonotype was picked up many times. The chain employs TRBV3-1 and TRBJ2-1; D uncertain. The length of the CDR3 is 11 residues. Germline V gene sequence: CDR1 LGHDT, CDR2 YNNKEL (reference sequence). V was cut by 3 bases and J by 3 bases, with 0 bases left in between. This chain's CDR3 is CASSHYNEQFF. Written as DNA, the CDR3 is TGTGCCAGCAGCCACTACAATGAGCAGTTCTTC.

This clonotype was seen only a few times. The genes are TRBV7-2 and TRBJ2-1, with 10 bases fitting TRBD2. Germline V CDR1 and CDR2: SGHTA, FQGNSA. Losses at the gene ends were 5 bases for V and 0 bases for J; bases not matched to a gene: 10. The CDR3 is 18 amino acids. The chain's CDR3 is CASSQPTSGDSSYNEQFF. CDR3 DNA: TGTGCCAGCAGCCAGCCTACTAGCGGGGATAGCTCCTACAATGAGCAGTTCTTC.

This clonotype was found many times. This chain connects TRBV12-3 or TRBV12-4 to TRBJ1-6; D perhaps matches TRBD1 (5 bases). Trimming cost V 6 bases and J 5 bases, with 14 bases left between them. This CDR3 contains 15 residues. This chain's CDR3 is CASSSGGNNNSPLHF. DNA of the CDR3: TGTGCCAGCAGCTCCGGGGGGAACAATAATTCACCCCTCCACTTT.